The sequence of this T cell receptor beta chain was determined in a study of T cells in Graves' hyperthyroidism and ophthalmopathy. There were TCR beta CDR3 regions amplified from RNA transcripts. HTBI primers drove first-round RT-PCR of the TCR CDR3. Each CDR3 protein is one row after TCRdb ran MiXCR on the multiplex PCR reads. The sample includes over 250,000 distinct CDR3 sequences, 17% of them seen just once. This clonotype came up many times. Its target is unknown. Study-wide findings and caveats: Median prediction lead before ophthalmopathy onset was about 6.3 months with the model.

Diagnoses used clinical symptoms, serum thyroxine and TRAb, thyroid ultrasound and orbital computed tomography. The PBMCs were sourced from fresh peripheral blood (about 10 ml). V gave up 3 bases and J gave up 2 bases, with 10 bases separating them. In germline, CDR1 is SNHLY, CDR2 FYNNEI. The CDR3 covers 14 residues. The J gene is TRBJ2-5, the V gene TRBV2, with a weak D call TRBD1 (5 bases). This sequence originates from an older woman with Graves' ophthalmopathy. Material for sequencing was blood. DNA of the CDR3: TGTGCCAGCAGTGAGGCGTCAGGGCAAGAGACCCAGTACTTC. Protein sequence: CASSEASGQETQYF.